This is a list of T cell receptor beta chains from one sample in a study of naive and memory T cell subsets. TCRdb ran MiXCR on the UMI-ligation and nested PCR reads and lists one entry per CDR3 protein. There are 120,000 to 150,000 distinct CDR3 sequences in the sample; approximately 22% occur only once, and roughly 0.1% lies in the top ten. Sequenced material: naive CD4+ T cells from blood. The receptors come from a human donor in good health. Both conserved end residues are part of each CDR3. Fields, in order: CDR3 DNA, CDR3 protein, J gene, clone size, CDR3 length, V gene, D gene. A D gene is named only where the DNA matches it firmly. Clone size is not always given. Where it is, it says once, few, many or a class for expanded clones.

DNA: TGTGCCAGCAGTCGGAGGACTAGCACAGATACGCAGTATTTT; CDR3: CASSRRTSTDTQYF; J: TRBJ2-3; size: many; length: 14; V: TRBV6-5; D: -
DNA: TGTGCCAGCTCACCATACGGACAGGGGGCTAATGAAAAACTGTTTTTT; CDR3: CASSPYGQGANEKLFF; J: TRBJ1-4; size: -; length: 16; V: TRBV18; D: TRBD1
DNA: TGTGCCAGCAGTTTAGGAACCCCGTCGGAGACCCAGTACTTC; CDR3: CASSLGTPSETQYF; J: TRBJ2-5; size: few; length: 14; V: TRBV27; D: -
DNA: TGCAGCGGAGGGCCGATGGATACGCAGTATTTT; CDR3: CSGGPMDTQYF; J: TRBJ2-3; size: few; length: 11; V: TRBV29-1; D: -
DNA: TGCGCCAGCAGCCAGGACTTGAACTCCTACGAGCAGTACTTC; CDR3: CASSQDLNSYEQYF; J: TRBJ2-7; size: -; length: 14; V: TRBV4-1; D: -
DNA: TGTGCCACCAGCAGAGGAGGCCCTGCGACGGAGACCCAGTACTTC; CDR3: CATSRGGPATETQYF; J: TRBJ2-5; size: few; length: 15; V: TRBV15; D: -
DNA: TGTGCCAGCAGTTTATATAGGGCCCGGAACACTGAAGCTTTCTTT; CDR3: CASSLYRARNTEAFF; J: TRBJ1-1; size: few; length: 15; V: TRBV28; D: -
DNA: TGCAGTGCTAGAGATTGGCAGGGGATGGCTGAAGCTTTCTTT; CDR3: CSARDWQGMAEAFF; J: TRBJ1-1; size: -; length: 14; V: TRBV20-1; D: -
DNA: TGCAGCGTGAACAAACAGGGTCTGAAGAATGAGCAGTTCTTC; CDR3: CSVNKQGLKNEQFF; J: TRBJ2-1; size: -; length: 14; V: TRBV29-1; D: -
DNA: TGCAGCGTTAGCGGACGGCTAGATAACTATGGCTACACCTTC; CDR3: CSVSGRLDNYGYTF; J: TRBJ1-2; size: -; length: 14; V: TRBV29-1; D: -
DNA: TGTGCCAGCATGGGTGGCGGGAAAATTTCCTACGAGCAGTACTTC; CDR3: CASMGGGKISYEQYF; J: TRBJ2-7; size: many; length: 15; V: TRBV28; D: -
DNA: TGTGCCAGCAGCAGCGGGACTAGCTTCGGGACCGGGGAGCTGTTTTTT; CDR3: CASSSGTSFGTGELFF; J: TRBJ2-2; size: -; length: 16; V: TRBV21-1; D: -
DNA: TGTGCCAGCTCACCCAATAACGGGGTCGGCGACACTGAAGCTTTCTTT; CDR3: CASSPNNGVGDTEAFF; J: TRBJ1-1; size: few; length: 16; V: TRBV18; D: -
DNA: TGTGCCAGTAGTACGGGTCTGGCTAATGAAAAACTGTTTTTT; CDR3: CASSTGLANEKLFF; J: TRBJ1-4; size: -; length: 14; V: TRBV19; D: -
DNA: TGTGCCAGCAGGGGTAAAAACACAGATACGCAGTATTTT; CDR3: CASRGKNTDTQYF; J: TRBJ2-3; size: -; length: 13; V: TRBV2; D: -
DNA: TGCAGCGTTGAAACAGGGGGCAAGCTGGAAGCTTTCTTT; CDR3: CSVETGGKLEAFF; J: TRBJ1-1; size: -; length: 13; V: TRBV29-1; D: TRBD1
DNA: TGTGCCAGCAGACCCCGACAGTTAAGATTATACAATGAGCAGTTCTTC; CDR3: CASRPRQLRLYNEQFF; J: TRBJ2-1; size: many; length: 16; V: TRBV28; D: -
DNA: TGTGCCAGCAGTGAAATCAGGGTGGGGGAGCAGTACTTC; CDR3: CASSEIRVGEQYF; J: TRBJ2-7; size: -; length: 13; V: TRBV2; D: -
DNA: TGTGCCAGCAGTTTCGCCAGGGTGGCGAAAAAACTGTTTTTT; CDR3: CASSFARVAKKLFF; J: TRBJ1-4; size: -; length: 14; V: TRBV28; D: -
DNA: TGCGCCAGCAGCTACCTGGGACTAGCGGGAGAAACCGGGGAGCTGTTTTTT; CDR3: CASSYLGLAGETGELFF; J: TRBJ2-2; size: once; length: 17; V: TRBV5-1; D: TRBD2
DNA: TGTGCCAGCACCTTGACAGGGGTCTTTGGCTACACCTTC; CDR3: CASTLTGVFGYTF; J: TRBJ1-2; size: few; length: 13; V: TRBV28; D: TRBD1
DNA: TGTGCCAGCAGAAACTTGGGGACACTTGGCTACACCTTC; CDR3: CASRNLGTLGYTF; J: TRBJ1-2; size: -; length: 13; V: TRBV12-3/TRBV12-4; D: -
DNA: TGTGCCAGCAGTTTGAGGACAGGTGACGTTGGCTACACCTTC; CDR3: CASSLRTGDVGYTF; J: TRBJ1-2; size: -; length: 14; V: TRBV6-1; D: TRBD1
DNA: TGTGCCAGCAGCGCGGGACTCAAAGAGACCCAGTACTTC; CDR3: CASSAGLKETQYF; J: TRBJ2-5; size: few; length: 13; V: TRBV7-2; D: -
DNA: TGCAGCGGCGACCCCACAGGGATGTCGATCTTC; CDR3: CSGDPTGMSIF; J: TRBJ2-1; size: few; length: 11; V: TRBV29-1; D: -
DNA: TGTGCCAGCAGTTCCGGGACAGGGTACAATGAGCAGTTCTTC; CDR3: CASSSGTGYNEQFF; J: TRBJ2-1; size: few; length: 14; V: TRBV12-3/TRBV12-4; D: TRBD1
DNA: TGTGCCAGCAGTTTAGAGGGTATCCCTAGTCGACCCCAGTACTTC; CDR3: CASSLEGIPSRPQYF; J: TRBJ2-5; size: few; length: 15; V: TRBV28; D: -
DNA: TGCGCCAGCAGCCCTGGAGGGACTAGCGGGAATTTTGGTGAGCAGTTCTTC; CDR3: CASSPGGTSGNFGEQFF; J: TRBJ2-1; size: few; length: 17; V: TRBV5-1; D: TRBD2
DNA: TGTGCCAGCAAGGACAGTTCTCGGGAGCAGTACTTC; CDR3: CASKDSSREQYF; J: TRBJ2-7; size: many; length: 12; V: TRBV11-2; D: -
DNA: TGTGCCAGCAGCCCTTTGGGGGGAGGGGGCACAGATACGCAGTATTTT; CDR3: CASSPLGGGGTDTQYF; J: TRBJ2-3; size: -; length: 16; V: TRBV7-2; D: TRBD2
DNA: TGTGCCAGTATGGGACAGGGGGCCTGGAGGGACAGGCCCCAGCATTTT; CDR3: CASMGQGAWRDRPQHF; J: TRBJ1-5; size: -; length: 16; V: TRBV19; D: TRBD1
DNA: TGTGCCAGCAGAGCGAGGGGCAGCTCCCTTGACGAGCAGTACTTC; CDR3: CASRARGSSLDEQYF; J: TRBJ2-7; size: few; length: 15; V: TRBV28; D: -
DNA: TGTGCCAGTAGTATTCAATCCCATTATTACAATGAGCAGTTCTTC; CDR3: CASSIQSHYYNEQFF; J: TRBJ2-1; size: many; length: 15; V: TRBV19; D: -